The 26 T cell receptor beta chains in this list originate from one sample, sequenced in a study of cytomegalovirus exposure and HLA in healthy donors. Primers for the PCR totalled 60 Vbeta and 13 Jbeta. Sequencing used immunoSEQ multiplex PCR; TCRdb keeps in-frame clones, though not all of them. This table has under 200,000 clones, 80% to 85% appearing once. Sequenced input: PBMCs. Source of these receptors: a man aged 30 to 39 in good health and CMV-seronegative.

This clone has only a few counts. The chain joins TRBV7-9 to TRBJ1-2; a weak D match, TRBD1 (5 bases). The CDR3 has 12 amino acids. The V gene's germline CDR1 is SEHNR and CDR2 FQNEAQ (reference sequence). V lost 1 base and J lost 10, with 10 bases in between. CDR3 loop: CASSLGAGPYTF. The CDR3 nucleotides are TGTGCCAGCAGCTTAGGGGCAGGGCCCTACACCTTC.

V usage is TRBV10-3 and J usage is TRBJ2-5; 11 bases agree with TRBD2. The CDR3 sequence is 17 residues long. V lost 4 bases, J lost 1 base, and 8 bases stayed unmatched. Germline-derived CDR1 and CDR2 are ENHRY and SYGVKD. The CDR3 region is CAISGGPSGGPQETQYF. The CDR3 DNA sequence: TGTGCCATCAGTGGAGGTCCTAGCGGGGGGCCCCAAGAGACCCAGTACTTC.

The CDR3 coding sequence is TGCAGTGCCGGGAGGACCGGGGAGCTGTTTTTT. This encodes CSAGRTGELFF. This chain links TRBV20-1 with TRBJ2-2; 7 bases match TRBD2. V was clipped by 6 bases and J by 5 bases; unmatched bases: 0. Looked up from germline, CDR1 is DFQATT and CDR2 is SNEGSKA (reference sequence). CDR3 length: 11 residues.

The V and J genes are TRBV28 and TRBJ2-1, with TRBD1 as a possible D gene (6 bases). CDR3 length: 12 amino acids. From germline, CDR1 is MDHEN and CDR2 SYDVKM. Trimming took off 7 bases at V and 15 bases at J, with 19 bases between the two ends. The CDR3 region is CASNQGQLFPFF. CDR3 nucleotide sequence: TGTGCCAGCAACCAAGGACAGCTCTTTCCGTTCTTC.

V and J are TRBV12-5 and TRBJ2-7; tentatively, D is TRBD2 (6 bases). Looked up from germline, CDR1 is LGHNT and CDR2 is FRNRAP. The CDR3 is 13 residues long. V was shortened by 5 bases and J by 3 bases, with 11 bases between the two germline ends. CDR3 region: CASGQDYFYEQYF. The DNA for the CDR3 is TGTGCTAGTGGTCAGGACTACTTCTACGAGCAGTACTTC.

V gene TRBV5-1 combines with J gene TRBJ2-1, with 8 bases aligning to TRBD2. This CDR3 is 17 amino acids long. Trimming took 4 bases from V and 0 from J; bases not matched to a gene: 9. Looked up from germline, CDR1 is SGHRS and CDR2 is YFSETQ. CDR3 sequence (DNA): TGCGCCAGCAGCCGGGGGGGGACATATAGCTCCTACAATGAGCAGTTCTTC. This gives the protein CASSRGGTYSSYNEQFF.

The chain carries TRBV5-1 and TRBJ2-7; 8 positions match TRBD2. J lost 0 bases, V lost 0 bases, and 5 bases had no gene match. Germline lookup yields CDR1 SGHRS and CDR2 YFSETQ. This CDR3 has 16 residues. DNA for the CDR3: TGCGCCAGCAGCTTGGCGAGCGGGGGCCGCTCCTACGAGCAGTACTTC. Its protein is CASSLASGGRSYEQYF.

This clone was picked up one time. The J gene is TRBJ1-5, the V gene TRBV7-9, with 8 bases that match TRBD1. Germline assignment: CDR1 SEHNR and CDR2 FQNEAQ (reference sequence). The junction had 17 bases not matched to a gene; V was cut back by 4 bases and J by 6 bases. The CDR3 has 18 amino acids. Here the CDR3 reads CASSSLSPRQGMSQPQHF. For the CDR3, the DNA is TGTGCCAGCAGCTCCCTCTCGCCAAGACAGGGGATGAGTCAGCCCCAGCATTTT.

The chain links TRBV6-1 to TRBJ1-1; 9 nucleotides match TRBD1. With V trimmed by 4 bases and J by 5 bases, 14 bases remained unmatched. CDR1 is MNHNS, CDR2 SASEGT, per germline. This CDR3 has 17 residues. CDR3 sequence reads: CASSVGTGRGTKTEAFF. The CDR3 DNA reads as TGTGCCAGCAGTGTCGGGACAGGGAGGGGTACTAAGACTGAAGCTTTCTTT.

A few counts support this clone. The rearrangement uses TRBV9 and TRBJ1-1; 9 bases are shared with TRBD1. V lost 0 bases to trimming and J lost 1 base; unmatched junction nucleotides: 1. The CDR3 consists of 15 residues. Germline V CDR1 and CDR2: SGDLS, YYNGEE. In nucleotides, the CDR3 is TGTGCCAGCAGCGTAGGACAGGGGGGGAACACTGAAGCTTTCTTT. It is translated as CASSVGQGGNTEAFF.

As for this clone: Other DNA sequences in this specimen translate into the identical CDR3. This chain links TRBV5-1 with TRBJ2-1; TRBD1 aligns across 7 bases. The trim removed 5 bases at V and 0 bases at J, leaving 5 bases unmatched. CDR3 length equals 15 residues. Germline CDR1 SGHRS, CDR2 YFSETQ. The CDR3 nucleotides are TGCGCCAGCAGTTTACAGGGGAGCTCCTACAATGAGCAGTTCTTC. The encoded protein is CASSLQGSSYNEQFF.

The chain couples TRBV21-1 to TRBJ2-7; TRBD1, the table's D call, was not compared with the DNA. TRBV21-1 is an annotated pseudogene. The CDR3 has 13 amino acids. The CDR3 DNA sequence: TGTGCCAGCCGAGGGACAGTATCCTACGAGCAGTACTTC. Translating gives CASRGTVSYEQYF.

CDR3 region: CASSPGGGVDSPLHF. The CDR3 nucleotides are TGTGCCAGCAGCCCAGGGGGCGGGGTAGATTCACCCCTCCACTTT. The J gene is TRBJ1-6, the V gene TRBV9; 8 positions agree with TRBD1. This CDR3 spans 15 amino acids. Looked up from germline, CDR1 is SGDLS and CDR2 is YYNGEE. The V segment lost 4 bases and the J segment 8 bases; nucleotides outside the gene matches: 8.

Remarks on this clone: The junction departs from the called germline gene at one end, perhaps through a read error. The genes are TRBV19 and TRBJ1-3; D is ambiguous. The CDR3 contains 16 residues. CDR1 is LNHDA, CDR2 SQIVND, per germline (reference sequence). DNA for the CDR3: TGTGCCAGTAGTATCGGTTGGGGAGTAGGCGGAAACACCGTATATTTT. Protein: CASSIGWGVGGNTVYF. Full variable domain (remainder filled in from reference TRBV19 and TRBJ1-3): DGGITQSPKYLFRKEGQNVTLSCEQNLNHDAMYWYRQDPGQGLRLIYYSQIVNDFQKGDIAEGYSVSREKKESFPLTVTSAQKNPTAFYLCASSIGWGVGGNTVYFGEGSWLTVV.

On this clone itself: One junction end does not reproduce the germline sequence, and a read error may be involved. The chain employs TRBV10-3 and TRBJ2-3, with 7 bases that match TRBD1. This CDR3 has 16 amino acids. Per the germline V gene, CDR1 is ENHRY and CDR2 is SYGVKD. The chain's CDR3 is CAINERGQQDQDTQYF. The CDR3 nucleotides read TGTGCCATCAATGAGAGGGGACAGCAGGACCAGGATACGCAGTATTTT.

This clone appeared a single time. The rearrangement uses TRBV19 and TRBJ2-4, with 8 bases identical to TRBD1. The CDR3 consists of 14 residues. Germline-derived CDR1 and CDR2 are LNHDA and SQIVND (reference sequence). Trimming took 3 bases from V and 11 from J; bases not matched to a gene: 9. DNA of the CDR3: TGTGCCAGTAGTATGCCCACGACAGGGGCCCTTCAGTACTTC. Its protein product is CASSMPTTGALQYF.

V usage is TRBV6-5 and J usage is TRBJ1-2; TRBD1 is a possible D gene (6 bases). Germline CDR1 is MNHEY and CDR2 is SVGAGI. This CDR3 comprises 14 residues. With 0 bases removed from V and 7 bases from J, the gap between germline ends came to 12 bases. The CDR3 coding sequence is TGTGCCAGCAGTTACTCTGGGGGGGCGCCTGGCTACACCTTC. Its protein is CASSYSGGAPGYTF.

This rearrangement joins TRBV6-1 to TRBJ2-7, with TRBD1 matching over 8 bases. J was trimmed by 2 bases and V by 0 bases; bases with no gene match: 3. The CDR3 contains 15 residues. The germline V gene has CDR1 MNHNS and CDR2 SASEGT. Written as DNA, the CDR3 is TGTGCCAGCAGTGAAGCACCGGGACAGGCCTACGAGCAGTACTTC. Protein product: CASSEAPGQAYEQYF.

The rearrangement uses TRBV6-5 and TRBJ1-1; no definite D call. The CDR3 totals 15 residues. CDR1 and CDR2 from the germline V gene are MNHEY and SVGAGI. V was shortened by 1 base and J by 0 bases, with 9 bases between the two germline ends. This CDR3 is CASSYFRTMNTEAFF. Here the CDR3 DNA reads TGTGCCAGCAGTTACTTCCGTACAATGAACACTGAAGCTTTCTTT.

This chain uses TRBV4-1 with TRBJ1-4; the D gene is possibly TRBD1 (5 bases). Germline assignment: CDR1 MGHRA and CDR2 YSYEKL. V shed 0 bases and J shed 7 bases, with 12 bases lying between them. The CDR3 covers 15 residues. The CDR3 sequence: CASSQDFRQGEKLFF. DNA of the CDR3: TGCGCCAGCAGCCAAGATTTCAGGCAGGGTGAAAAACTGTTTTTT.

The V gene is TRBV19, the J gene TRBJ1-5; D possibly corresponds to TRBD1 (6 bases). The germline V and J ends were trimmed by 7 bases and 3 bases, with 25 bases remaining between them. The CDR3 sequence is 18 residues long. Per germline, CDR1 LNHDA and CDR2 SQIVND (reference sequence). CDR3 sequence: CASKARLTTGSDNQPQHF. The DNA of the CDR3 is TGTGCCAGTAAAGCCCGACTAACGACAGGATCCGACAATCAGCCCCAGCATTTT.

The chain has TRBV4-1 and TRBJ2-1; 10 bases are shared with TRBD1. The junction had 12 bases not matched to a gene; V was cut back by 2 bases and J by 5 bases. This CDR3 has 18 amino acids. Germline V gene data show CDR1 as MGHRA and CDR2 as YSYEKL. In DNA, the CDR3 is TGCGCCAGCAGCCAAATGAACGCCGGGACAGGGGTTAACAATGAGCAGTTCTTC. It specifies CASSQMNAGTGVNNEQFF.

Comment on this clone: Different DNA sequences within this sample yield the same CDR3. This sequence joins TRBV18 and TRBJ2-5; maybe TRBD1 (6 bases). In germline, CDR1 is KGHSH, CDR2 LQKENI. This CDR3 has 14 residues. V dropped 0 bases and J dropped 3 bases, with 8 bases sitting between them. As DNA, the CDR3 is TGTGCCAGCTCACCACCGGGACAAAAAGAGACCCAGTACTTC. Amino acids: CASSPPGQKETQYF.

The rearrangement uses TRBV5-6 and TRBJ1-1; a possible D gene is TRBD1 (6 bases). The germline V and J ends were trimmed by 0 bases and 6 bases, with 12 bases remaining between them. This CDR3 contains 14 residues. Germline V CDR1 and CDR2: SGHDT, YYEEEE. The CDR3 nucleotides read TGTGCCAGCAGCTTGGCCATCAGGGGCGCTGAAGCTTTCTTT. Translated: CASSLAIRGAEAFF.

A word on this clone: An end of the junction differs from the germline gene, which may be a read error. V usage is TRBV15 and J usage is TRBJ1-4; 7 bases align to TRBD1. The CDR3 contains 16 residues. The germline gives CDR1 LNHNV, CDR2 YYDKDF (reference sequence). The CDR3 bases are TGTGCCACCAGCAGAGATCGGACAGGAACTAATGAAAAACTGCTTTTT. Amino acid sequence: CATSRDRTGTNEKLLF.

The V call is TRBV11-2, the J call TRBJ1-3; TRBD1 matches 9 bases. The germline CDR1 and CDR2 sequences are SGHAT and FQNNGV. Unmatched junction bases numbered 4, after V lost 3 bases and J lost 4 bases. CDR3 size: 15 residues. In DNA form, the CDR3 reads TGTGCCAGCAGCTTGGACAGGGGCCCGGGAAACACCATATATTTT. Translation gives CASSLDRGPGNTIYF. Together with reference TRBV11-2 and TRBJ1-3, the CDR3 gives the full variable domain: EAGVAQSPRYKIIEKRQSVAFWCNPISGHATLYWYQQILGQGPKLLIQFQNNGVVDDSQLPKDRFSAERLKGVDSTLKIQPAKLEDSAVYLCASSLDRGPGNTIYFGEGSWLTVV.